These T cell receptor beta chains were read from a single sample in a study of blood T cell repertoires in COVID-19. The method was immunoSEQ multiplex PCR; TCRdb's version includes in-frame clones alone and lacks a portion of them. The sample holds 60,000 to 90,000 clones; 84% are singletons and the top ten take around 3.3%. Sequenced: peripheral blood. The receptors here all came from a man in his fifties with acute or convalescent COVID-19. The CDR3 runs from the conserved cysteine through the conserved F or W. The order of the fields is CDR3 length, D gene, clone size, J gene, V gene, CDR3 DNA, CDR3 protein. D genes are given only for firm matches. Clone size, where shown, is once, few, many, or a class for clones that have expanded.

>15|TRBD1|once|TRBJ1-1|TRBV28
TGTGCCAGCAGTTTCCCCCTCGGGACAGGCACTGAAGCTTTCTTT
CASSFPLGTGTEAFF
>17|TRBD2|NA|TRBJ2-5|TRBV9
TGTGCCAGCAGCGTAGAGAGGACTAGCGGGGGGCAAGAGACCCAGTACTTC
CASSVERTSGGQETQYF
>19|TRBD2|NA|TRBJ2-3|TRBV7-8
TGTGCCAGCAGCTTGGGACGTGGCCTAGCGGGGGCCCTCTCAGATACGCAGTATTTT
CASSLGRGLAGALSDTQYF
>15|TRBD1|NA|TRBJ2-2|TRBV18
TGTGCCAGCTCACCTGGGACAGGGCACACCGGGGAGCTGTTTTTT
CASSPGTGHTGELFF
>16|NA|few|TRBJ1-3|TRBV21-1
TGTGCCAGCAGCAAAGCGGGACATTACTCTGGAAACACCATATATTTT
CASSKAGHYSGNTIYF
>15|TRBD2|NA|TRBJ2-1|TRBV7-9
TGTGCCAGCAGCTTACGGACTAGCGGGAGTATTGAGCAGTTCTTC
CASSLRTSGSIEQFF
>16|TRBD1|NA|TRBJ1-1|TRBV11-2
TGTGCCAGCAGCCTCGCCGGGACAGCCTCGAACACTGAAGCTTTCTTT
CASSLAGTASNTEAFF
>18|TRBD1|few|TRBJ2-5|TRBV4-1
TGCGCCAGCAGCGCTTCGACAGGGGGCTTCTCCCTGCGGGAGACCCAGTACTTC
CASSASTGGFSLRETQYF
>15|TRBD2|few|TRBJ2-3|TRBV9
TGTGCCAGCAGCCCCGGTCGCGGGGGTGGAGATACGCAGTATTTT
CASSPGRGGGDTQYF
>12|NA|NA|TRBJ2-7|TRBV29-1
TGCAGCGCCGGGACTCACTCCTACGAGCAGTACTTC
CSAGTHSYEQYF
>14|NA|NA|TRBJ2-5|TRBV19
TGTGCCAGTAGTATAAGCCGGGGCCAAGAGACCCAGTACTTC
CASSISRGQETQYF
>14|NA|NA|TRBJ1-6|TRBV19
TGTGCCAGTAGTATTCCGTCGGGGGGGTCACCCCTCCACTTT
CASSIPSGGSPLHF
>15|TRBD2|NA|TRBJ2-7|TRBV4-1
TGCGCCAGCAGCCAAGAGGCTAGCGGGAGCTACGAGCAGTACTTC
CASSQEASGSYEQYF
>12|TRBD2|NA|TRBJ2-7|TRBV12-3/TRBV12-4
TGTGCCAGCCGGCGGGAGGTCCACGAGCAGTACTTC
CASRREVHEQYF
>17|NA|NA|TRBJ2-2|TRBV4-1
TGCGCCAGCAGCCAAGATTCGTGGACAACGAACACCGGGGAGCTGTTTTTT
CASSQDSWTTNTGELFF
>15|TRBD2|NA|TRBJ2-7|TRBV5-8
TGTGCCAGCGAAATCGGACTAGCGGGGATCCACGAGCAGTACTTC
CASEIGLAGIHEQYF
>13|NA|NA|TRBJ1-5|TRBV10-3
TGTGCCATCAGCCAGGCTACAAATCAGCCCCAGCATTTT
CAISQATNQPQHF
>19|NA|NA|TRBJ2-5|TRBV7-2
TGTGCCAGCAGCCCCATTATCCTTCCCCGACAAAGCCTCCAAGAGACCCAGTACTTC
CASSPIILPRQSLQETQYF
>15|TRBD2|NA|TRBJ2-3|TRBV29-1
TGCAGCGTTGGGCCCCGGGGGACTAGCGCAGATACGCAGTATTTT
CSVGPRGTSADTQYF
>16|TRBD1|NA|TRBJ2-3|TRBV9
TGTGCCAGCAGCGTAGGCGGGACAGGGAATGCAGATACGCAGTATTTT
CASSVGGTGNADTQYF
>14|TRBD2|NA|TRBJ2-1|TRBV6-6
TGTGCCAGCAGCCTAGCGGGAGTTTCCAATGAGCAGTTCTTC
CASSLAGVSNEQFF
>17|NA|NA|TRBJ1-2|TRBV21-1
TGTGCCAGCAGCAAAGCGCTGGGGAGACAGGGGGTAGGTGGCTACACCTTC
CASSKALGRQGVGGYTF